The sample holds one count of the clone carrying this TCR beta chain. Its specificity is unknown. This sample stems from a study of T cell responses to AZD1222 COVID-19 vaccine. Study-level points and caveats: Increases in Spike-specific TCR breadth and depth were seen after two AZD1222 doses. Close to half of all spike-specific TCRs reportedly target regions of the variants that are unmutated. The donor group comprised mostly white British people and more females; the analysis possibly underestimated clonal diversity. Seropositive status at baseline applied to only five or six AZD1222 recipients.

Only in-frame clones appear in the TCRdb table, and some are missing; sequencing was by immunoSEQ multiplex PCR. The sample has about 140,000 clones, approximately 91% seen once. The input for sequencing was peripheral blood, taken 28 days after the second dose of the MenACWY control vaccine. This receptor was identified in an adult who received the MenACWY meningococcal vaccine as a control.

The CDR3 spells CATSDSRGVGNTIYF. The CDR3 nucleotides read TGTGCCACCAGTGATTCCCGGGGAGTAGGAAACACCATATATTTT. The chain couples TRBV24-1 to TRBJ1-3; unclear D gene. The V end was cut by 2 bases, the J end by 4 bases, with 11 bases between. The CDR3 has 15 residues. Germline values: CDR1 KGHDR, CDR2 SFDVKD.